Here is one T cell receptor beta chain with its context. Its antigen is still unknown. Per-base quality was not reported, and no clone a single base away is much larger than it. The sample comes from a study of T-cell memory formation after mild COVID-19 (dated by TCRdb to 2020 to 2023). In the study overall: Most TCR sequence clusters were specific to one of the two donors. In a couple of donors, T-cell clones that expanded and contracted after mild COVID-19 were tracked by sequencing TCRalpha and TCRbeta repertoires over time. The cohort comprised two young, previously healthy adult volunteers, one female and one male. Overall results and qualifications from the work: Contracting CD4+ clones were located mainly in the CM and EM memory subsets, whereas CD8+ clones were found to be enriched in EMRA. Clones contracting from day 15 to 85 had balanced CD4/CD8 phenotypes, while a second wave expanding from day 15 to 37 was biased towards CD4+. Some responding clones were detected in pre-infection memory, suggesting pre-existing cross-reactive memory T cells joined the SARS-CoV-2 response. Whether the second-wave clones peaking on day 37 were SARS-CoV-2 specific was not confirmed. Only a couple of mild cases were covered by the study, and larger cohorts that include severe cases with pre-infection samples were considered necessary.

Ficoll-Paque density gradient centrifugation was used to isolate PBMCs. Looking up the germline V gene (reference sequence) yields CDR1 DFQATT and CDR2 SNEGSKA. From the cysteine through the phenylalanine, the CDR3 covers 13 amino acids. Of the read, only the CDR3 DNA is kept; its 39 bases are in frame from base 1. V is clipped by 7 bases and J by 4 bases, and the sequence between their germline boundaries is 15 bases long. Sequencing was performed on an Illumina NovaSeq 6000. Using 5'RACE with constant-segment primers, TCRalpha and TCRbeta cDNA libraries were constructed, with sample barcodes and unique molecular identifiers added in the process. Trizol reagent was used to extract RNA from every sample. The libraries were amplified in two PCR steps, and the second step added a second sample barcode and Illumina TruSeq adapters. Sequencing of libraries was performed on an Illumina NovaSeq with 2 x 150 bp paired-end reads. Per the original workflow: Reads were demultiplexed and collapsed into UMI-guided consensus sequences with migec v1.2.7. Using mixcr v2.1.11, UMI consensuses were aligned to TRA and TRB V and J templates and then assembled into clonotypes. A clonotype was counted as expanded or contracted only if both edgeR and NoisET called the change significant, with noise models trained on biological replicates. For edgeR calls, the cutoffs were a false discovery rate-adjusted p below 0.01 and a log2 fold-change threshold of 1. As an exploratory analysis of dynamics, max-normalized trajectories of the 1000 most abundant clonotypes were examined with PCA combined with hierarchical clustering. Each responding clone was given a CD4 or CD8 phenotype based on the CD4+ and CD8+ repertoires, which had been sequenced separately. TCRdb passed the public sequencing reads through fastp at Q25 and MiXCR, retaining productive beta sequences. Records with the same CDR3 protein are collapsed into one entry carrying the most frequent genes and DNA. Here the V and J calls rest on TCRdb's processing, not on the authors' analysis. This sample has about 450,000 distinct CDR3 sequences in its table, and under 25% of those were observed once. The ten most abundant clones make up less than 15% of the sample.

The chain joins TRBV20-1 to TRBJ2-3, with no D gene named confidently. The clonotype comes from an adult woman who had mild COVID-19 (a few samples of this study predate the infection). The sample titles of this study are shuffled in the database, so cell type and time point are left out; the donor was told from shared clones. What was sequenced was PBMCs or a T cell subset sorted from them (not recorded which). The DNA reads as follows: TGCAGTGTAGACCCGTTTGGCGCAGATACGCAGTATTTT. It translates as CSVDPFGADTQYF.